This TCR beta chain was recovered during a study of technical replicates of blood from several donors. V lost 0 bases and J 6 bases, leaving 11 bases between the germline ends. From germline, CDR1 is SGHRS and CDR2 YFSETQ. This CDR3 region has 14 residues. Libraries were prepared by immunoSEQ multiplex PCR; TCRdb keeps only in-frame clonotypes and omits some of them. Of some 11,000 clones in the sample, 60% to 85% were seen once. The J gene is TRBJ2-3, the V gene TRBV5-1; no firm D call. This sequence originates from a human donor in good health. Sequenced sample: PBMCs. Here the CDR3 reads CASSLERVEDTQYF. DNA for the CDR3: TGCGCCAGCAGCTTGGAAAGAGTGGAGGATACGCAGTATTTT.